Listed below are T cell receptor beta chains from one sample, sequenced in a study of cytotoxic CD8 clonotypes in ibrutinib-treated CLL. Using immunoSEQ multiplex PCR, the repertoire was profiled, and TCRdb retains in-frame clones only, with some absent. The sample has roughly 130,000 clones, 75% to 85% seen once. The sample here was PBMCs, taken after 12 months of ibrutinib treatment. The receptors shown here come from a human donor with chronic lymphocytic leukemia. CDR3s include the opening cysteine and the closing phenylalanine or tryptophan. A D gene is named only where the DNA matches it firmly. Not every row has a clone size; where given, it reads once, few, many or a size class.

>once|TRBJ2-7|TRBV6-5|TRBD2
CASSYLTSGRGEQYF
TGTGCCAGCAGTTACCTCACTAGCGGGAGAGGAGAGCAGTACTTC
>-|TRBJ2-3|TRBV29-1|-
CSGHGQGRNTQYF
TGCAGCGGCCACGGGCAGGGGAGAAATACGCAGTATTTT
>-|TRBJ1-2|TRBV30|-
CAWSLRVSYGYTF
TGTGCCTGGAGCTTGAGGGTCAGCTATGGCTACACCTTC
>-|TRBJ2-3|TRBV10-3|-
CAISESGGGGRDTQYF
TGTGCCATCAGTGAGTCGGGAGGTGGAGGGAGAGATACGCAGTATTTT
>-|TRBJ1-5|TRBV30|-
CAWSRDTGYQPQHF
TGTGCCTGGAGCCGGGACACCGGATATCAGCCCCAGCATTTT
>-|TRBJ2-4|TRBV29-1|-
CSVVYTNIQYF
TGCAGCGTTGTTTATACTAACATTCAGTACTTC
>-|TRBJ2-1|TRBV7-9|TRBD2
CASRSSGRTPNEQFF
TGTGCCAGCCGCTCTAGCGGGAGGACTCCCAATGAGCAGTTCTTC
>-|TRBJ2-2|TRBV18|-
CASSPRDLANTGELFF
TGTGCCAGCTCACCACGGGACTTGGCGAACACCGGGGAGCTGTTTTTT
>once|TRBJ2-7|TRBV7-6|TRBD1
CASSLGTGIYEQYF
TGTGCCAGCAGCTTAGGGACAGGGATTTACGAGCAGTACTTC
>-|TRBJ2-3|TRBV6-1|TRBD2
CASKLAGGGDTQYF
TGTGCCAGCAAATTAGCGGGAGGGGGAGATACGCAGTATTTT
>-|TRBJ2-1|TRBV7-3|TRBD2
CASSLRPALAGVRNEQFF
TGTGCCAGCAGCTTAAGGCCCGCCCTAGCGGGAGTCCGCAATGAGCAGTTCTTC